This entry is about one T cell receptor beta chain. What it binds is not known. The CDR3 covers 15 residues. Germline V gives CDR1 SGHTS, CDR2 YDEGEE. The V and J ends lost 0 bases and 7 bases, in that order; junction bases with no gene match: 6. Clones were sequenced by immunoSEQ multiplex PCR, and TCRdb holds only the in-frame ones, with some missing. The sample includes some 75,000 clones, around 90% seen only once; the top ten take around 3.3%. Collection occurred without any documented infections or immune events in donors. This sample is drawn from a study of identifying expanded T cells in peripheral blood. Study-level points and caveats: Across healthy donors, higher total template counts meant significantly greater approximately 2-week count variance. Technical replicates showed about 1.1 changed clones; approximately 2 weeks around 15; four weeks 19.

The sequence derives from a person between 18 and 75 years old in good health. The specimen sequenced was blood. This chain links TRBV5-8 with TRBJ2-5; 10 nucleotides line up with TRBD2. DNA for the CDR3: TGTGCCAGCAGCTTGGCGCTAGCGGGAGAAGGGACCCAGTACTTC. Translation gives CASSLALAGEGTQYF.